Described below is a single TCR beta chain sequence and its context. Which antigen it targets is not known. Per-base quality was not reported, and no clone a single base away is much larger than it. TCRbeta CDR3 regions were amplified from genomic DNA by means of the immunoSEQ Assay, a bias-controlled multiplex PCR. On the study's bioinformatics: Nucleated cell counts per sample were estimated from amplification of reference gene primers within the assay. Sequence reads were collapsed and filtered to measure the absolute abundance of every unique TCRbeta CDR3 rearrangement. Productive Simpson clonality was computed per sample as the square root of Simpson's diversity index over productive rearrangements. The table was pulled from immuneACCESS by TCRdb, which kept in-frame rearrangements only. Such tables lose some clones; where checked, under half of the loss comes from unresolved V genes, and the rest has no known cause. V, J and clone size are taken as reported in that table, and D and trimming were inferred from the DNA itself. Recorded for this sample are 50,000 to 70,000 clones; 88% of them occurred a single time. Together, the top ten hold more than 7% of the sample.

The data were obtained in a study of blood T cell repertoires in COVID-19 (dated by TCRdb to the early 2020s). For context, the study as a whole: Collaborator samples came from the United States, Italy and Spain and covered acute and convalescent phases of COVID-19. The material from the prospective study consisted of cDNA or gDNA derived from T cells, B-cell-depleted T cells, or PBMCs. Subjects who had been exposed to COVID-19, were actively infected with it, or had recovered from it provided the deeply sampled blood TCRbeta repertoires that made up the dataset. A freely available public database, intended as a resource for researchers studying the immune response to SARS-CoV-2, is where the repertoires were released. The samples were drawn from two sources: the first 160 participants of the ongoing ImmuneRACE study, and 950 to 1,500 subjects contributed by 6 global collaborators. The sample metadata nearly always contained a de-identified subject ID, COVID-19 status, age in years and sex. Where HLA class I and class II types were available, the types were taken from metadata supplied by the sample provider, not from assay-based typing. General study outcomes and caveats: The amount of clinical and demographic metadata varied by source and participant and was provided uncurated.

Collaborating institutions collected whole blood in K2EDTA tubes following their own protocols. Collaborator samples were shipped for TCRbeta analysis as frozen whole blood, isolated PBMCs, or DNA extracted from either sample type. Its CDR3 holds 15 amino acids, cysteine through phenylalanine. The retained sequence is limited to the CDR3, 45 bases, with the frame set at the first base. V is reduced by 0 bases and J by 6 bases, leaving a spacing of 15 bases between them. The germline V gene gives CDR1 as SGHRS and CDR2 as YFSETQ. The receptor was isolated from a woman between 65 and 79 years old with active COVID-19. The chain is assembled from TRBV5-1 and TRBJ1-1; the D segment could be TRBD1, given 6 matching bases. Sequenced sample: peripheral blood. The CDR3 sequence is CASSLVLGARAEAFF. The nucleotide sequence is given as TGCGCCAGCAGCTTGGTCTTGGGGGCGCGTGCTGAAGCTTTCTTT.